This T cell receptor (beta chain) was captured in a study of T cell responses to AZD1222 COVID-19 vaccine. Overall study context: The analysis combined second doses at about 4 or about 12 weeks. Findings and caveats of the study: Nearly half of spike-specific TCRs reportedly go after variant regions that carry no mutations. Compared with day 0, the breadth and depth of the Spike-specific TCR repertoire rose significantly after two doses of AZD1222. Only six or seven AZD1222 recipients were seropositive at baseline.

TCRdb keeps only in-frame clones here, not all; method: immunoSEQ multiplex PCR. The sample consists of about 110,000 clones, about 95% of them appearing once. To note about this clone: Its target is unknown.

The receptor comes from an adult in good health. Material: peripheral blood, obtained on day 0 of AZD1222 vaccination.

CDR3 sequence (DNA): TGCGCCAGCAGCTCAGGATCTGACAATGAGCAGTTCTTC. Translated, it gives CASSSGSDNEQFF. J is TRBJ2-1 and V is TRBV5-1, with no clear D. V gave up 3 bases and J gave up 5 bases, with 9 bases separating them. The V gene's germline CDR1 is SGHRS and CDR2 YFSETQ. The CDR3 loop spans 13 amino acids.